This is a list of T cell receptor beta chains from one sample in a study of T cell changes during pregnancy in multiple sclerosis. This table comes from immunoSEQ multiplex PCR, and its TCRdb copy is limited to in-frame clones, with some not included. The sample has roughly 24,000 clones, approximately 86% seen once. The starting material was CD4+ T cells from peripheral blood mononuclear cells, obtained in the second trimester of pregnancy. The receptors here all came from a female donor in good health, enrolled as a control in a pregnancy study. Each CDR3 is given with its conserved first and last residue. Each record gives: V gene, J gene, clone size, CDR3 length, D gene, CDR3 protein, CDR3 DNA. A D gene is named only where the DNA matches it firmly. For some rows the clone size is stated as once, few or many, or as a class when expanded; others skip it.

V: TRBV7-2
J: TRBJ1-1
size: NA
length: 15
D: TRBD1
CDR3: CASSTRQGGFTEAFF
DNA: TGTGCCAGCAGCACCCGACAGGGCGGGTTCACTGAAGCTTTCTTT

V: TRBV9
J: TRBJ1-4
size: NA
length: 15
D: NA
CDR3: CASSVDPSRNEKLFF
DNA: TGTGCCAGCAGCGTAGACCCTAGCCGAAATGAAAAACTGTTTTTT

V: TRBV4-2
J: TRBJ2-5
size: NA
length: 17
D: TRBD1
CDR3: CASSQDGGQGLRETQYF
DNA: TGTGCCAGCAGCCAAGATGGGGGACAGGGGCTTCGGGAGACCCAGTACTTC

V: TRBV30
J: TRBJ1-1
size: few
length: 13
D: NA
CDR3: CAWSPPPSTEAFF
DNA: TGTGCCTGGAGTCCCCCACCGAGCACTGAAGCTTTCTTT

V: TRBV5-6
J: TRBJ2-7
size: NA
length: 15
D: TRBD1
CDR3: CASSTPGQGSGEQYF
DNA: TGTGCCAGCAGCACACCGGGACAGGGGTCGGGGGAGCAGTACTTC

V: TRBV6-5
J: TRBJ1-1
size: few
length: 14
D: NA
CDR3: CASSYRSGTSEAFF
DNA: TGTGCCAGCAGTTACCGATCCGGGACATCTGAAGCTTTCTTT

V: TRBV5-6
J: TRBJ2-7
size: NA
length: 14
D: NA
CDR3: CASSFQAGISEQYF
DNA: TGTGCCAGCAGCTTCCAGGCGGGGATTTCCGAGCAGTACTTC

V: TRBV18
J: TRBJ2-2
size: NA
length: 15
D: NA
CDR3: CASSLRKGDPGELFF
DNA: TGTGCCAGCTCACTAAGGAAGGGGGACCCCGGGGAGCTGTTTTTT

V: TRBV7-8
J: TRBJ1-3
size: few
length: 15
D: NA
CDR3: CASSLDTRSGNTIYF
DNA: TGTGCCAGCAGCCTCGACACCCGCTCTGGAAACACCATATATTTT

V: TRBV14
J: TRBJ1-6
size: NA
length: 16
D: NA
CDR3: CASSQGRFSYNSPLHF
DNA: TGTGCCAGCAGCCAAGGCAGGTTCTCCTATAATTCACCCCTCCACTTT

V: TRBV4-2
J: TRBJ1-2
size: NA
length: 15
D: NA
CDR3: CASSQVGGEIGGYTF
DNA: TGTGCCAGCAGCCAAGTGGGGGGAGAGATTGGAGGCTACACCTTC

V: TRBV7-2
J: TRBJ1-2
size: NA
length: 16
D: TRBD1
CDR3: CASSSRSGTGISGYTF
DNA: TGTGCCAGCAGCTCACGCTCCGGGACAGGCATTTCTGGCTACACCTTC

V: TRBV25-1
J: TRBJ2-1
size: NA
length: 14
D: NA
CDR3: CASSEASVRDEQFF
DNA: TGTGCCAGCAGTGAAGCCTCCGTAAGAGATGAGCAGTTCTTC

V: TRBV7-8
J: TRBJ2-5
size: NA
length: 16
D: NA
CDR3: CASSLGGSGRLETQYF
DNA: TGTGCCAGCAGCTTAGGGGGTAGCGGCCGTCTTGAGACCCAGTACTTC

V: TRBV7-8
J: TRBJ2-1
size: NA
length: 15
D: NA
CDR3: CASSPQGLSYNEQFF
DNA: TGTGCCAGCAGCCCGCAGGGACTTTCCTACAATGAGCAGTTCTTC

V: TRBV4-2
J: TRBJ2-5
size: NA
length: 15
D: NA
CDR3: CASSQDRGGGKTQYF
DNA: TGTGCCAGCAGCCAAGACCGAGGGGGGGGGAAGACCCAGTACTTC

V: TRBV10-3
J: TRBJ1-6
size: NA
length: 14
D: NA
CDR3: CAIGGRIDNSPLHF
DNA: TGTGCCATCGGAGGGAGAATTGATAATTCACCCCTCCACTTT

V: TRBV7-3
J: TRBJ2-1
size: NA
length: 15
D: TRBD1
CDR3: CASSSTGGTHNEQFF
DNA: TGTGCCAGCAGCTCTACAGGGGGGACACACAATGAGCAGTTCTTC

V: TRBV11-1
J: TRBJ2-3
size: NA
length: 14
D: NA
CDR3: CASSLAGRTDTQYF
DNA: TGTGCCAGCAGCTTAGCGGGGAGAACAGATACGCAGTATTTT

V: TRBV9
J: TRBJ2-3
size: once
length: 20
D: TRBD2
CDR3: CASSVAGGSGRTPSTDTQYF
DNA: TGTGCCAGCAGCGTAGCCGGTGGTAGCGGGAGGACTCCCAGCACAGATACGCAGTATTTT

V: TRBV7-6
J: TRBJ1-1
size: NA
length: 15
D: NA
CDR3: CASSLDGGMNTEAFF
DNA: TGTGCCAGCAGCTTAGATGGGGGGATGAACACTGAAGCTTTCTTT

V: TRBV28
J: TRBJ1-1
size: NA
length: 17
D: TRBD1
CDR3: CASSSGTGGTMNTEAFF
DNA: TGTGCCAGCAGTTCGGGGACAGGGGGGACCATGAACACTGAAGCTTTCTTT

V: TRBV7-3
J: TRBJ2-5
size: NA
length: 14
D: NA
CDR3: CASSPNRGQETQYF
DNA: TGTGCCAGCAGCCCCAATCGGGGACAAGAGACCCAGTACTTC

V: TRBV5-6
J: TRBJ2-1
size: NA
length: 11
D: NA
CDR3: CASLVANEQFF
DNA: TGTGCCAGCCTTGTAGCGAATGAGCAGTTCTTC

V: TRBV27
J: TRBJ2-5
size: NA
length: 15
D: NA
CDR3: CASSLGQGFGETQYF
DNA: TGTGCCAGCAGTTTAGGCCAGGGGTTCGGAGAGACCCAGTACTTC

V: TRBV11-2
J: TRBJ2-2
size: NA
length: 17
D: TRBD2
CDR3: CASSGILRRGRRGELFF
DNA: TGTGCCAGCAGCGGCATCCTCAGGCGGGGGAGAAGAGGGGAGCTGTTTTTT

V: TRBV7-2
J: TRBJ1-5
size: NA
length: 15
D: NA
CDR3: CASSFRAGENQPQHF
DNA: TGTGCCAGCAGCTTCCGGGCAGGGGAAAATCAGCCCCAGCATTTT

V: TRBV7-6
J: TRBJ1-1
size: NA
length: 14
D: NA
CDR3: CASSLETYPTEAFF
DNA: TGTGCCAGCAGCCTTGAGACATACCCGACTGAAGCTTTCTTT

V: TRBV10-1
J: TRBJ2-3
size: once
length: 16
D: TRBD2
CDR3: CASSEWRGLGTDTQYF
DNA: TGCGCCAGCAGTGAGTGGAGGGGACTAGGCACAGATACGCAGTATTTT

V: TRBV19
J: TRBJ1-5
size: NA
length: 15
D: NA
CDR3: CASSITAGIGQPQHF
DNA: TGTGCCAGTAGTATAACGGCGGGGATCGGTCAGCCCCAGCATTTT

V: TRBV18
J: TRBJ1-3
size: NA
length: 16
D: TRBD1
CDR3: CASSPVDRKSGNTIYF
DNA: TGTGCCAGCTCACCCGTGGACAGGAAGAGTGGAAACACCATATATTTT

V: TRBV2
J: TRBJ2-5
size: NA
length: 16
D: TRBD2
CDR3: CASSPVGGGLQETQYF
DNA: TGTGCCAGCAGTCCTGTGGGCGGGGGGCTTCAAGAGACCCAGTACTTC

V: TRBV7-9
J: TRBJ2-7
size: once
length: 13
D: NA
CDR3: CASSSSSSYEQYF
DNA: TGTGCCAGCAGCTCATCTAGCTCCTACGAGCAGTACTTC

V: TRBV9
J: TRBJ1-2
size: NA
length: 14
D: NA
CDR3: CASSVLSDSYGYTF
DNA: TGTGCCAGCAGCGTATTAAGTGACAGCTATGGCTACACCTTC

V: TRBV6-4
J: TRBJ1-2
size: NA
length: 13
D: NA
CDR3: CASRQRRDYGYTF
DNA: TGTGCCAGTAGACAGCGCAGGGACTATGGCTACACCTTC

V: TRBV6-1
J: TRBJ2-3
size: NA
length: 17
D: TRBD2
CDR3: CASSVLGTSGTTDTQYF
DNA: TGTGCCAGCAGTGTCCTAGGGACTAGCGGTACAACAGATACGCAGTATTTT

V: TRBV5-1
J: TRBJ2-2
size: NA
length: 17
D: NA
CDR3: CASSLAGGSGNTGELFF
DNA: TGCGCCAGCAGCTTGGCCGGGGGAAGCGGGAACACCGGGGAGCTGTTTTTT

V: TRBV11-2
J: TRBJ2-7
size: once
length: 13
D: NA
CDR3: CASSSYRVYEQYF
DNA: TGTGCCAGCAGCTCTTACAGAGTTTACGAGCAGTACTTC

V: TRBV27
J: TRBJ2-3
size: NA
length: 14
D: NA
CDR3: CASSLTRRTDTQYF
DNA: TGTGCCAGCAGTTTAACCAGGCGCACAGATACGCAGTATTTT

V: TRBV5-4
J: TRBJ2-5
size: once
length: 13
D: NA
CDR3: CASSLVLKETQYF
DNA: TGTGCCAGCAGCTTGGTACTAAAAGAGACCCAGTACTTC

V: TRBV19
J: TRBJ1-1
size: NA
length: 13
D: NA
CDR3: CASSNLGHTEAFF
DNA: TGTGCCAGTAGTAACTTGGGGCACACTGAAGCTTTCTTT

V: TRBV19
J: TRBJ1-2
size: NA
length: 15
D: NA
CDR3: CASSPLQGRGYGYTF
DNA: TGTGCCAGTAGTCCTCTCCAGGGGAGAGGCTATGGCTACACCTTC

V: TRBV11-2
J: TRBJ1-4
size: NA
length: 16
D: TRBD1
CDR3: CASSLDTAGGNEKLFF
DNA: TGTGCCAGCAGCTTAGATACAGCAGGGGGCAATGAAAAACTGTTTTTT

V: TRBV7-2
J: TRBJ2-1
size: NA
length: 14
D: TRBD2
CDR3: CASSPTSSYNEQFF
DNA: TGTGCCAGCAGCCCGACTAGCTCTTACAATGAGCAGTTCTTC

V: TRBV18
J: TRBJ1-6
size: NA
length: 15
D: NA
CDR3: CASSPSAGYNSPLHF
DNA: TGCGCCAGCTCACCATCGGCAGGGTATAATTCACCCCTCCACTTT